Each of the 9 T cell receptor beta chains below was sequenced from the same sample in a study of neurological immune-mediated disorders. TCRdb re-derived calls from the 5' RACE reads in MiXCR, one entry per CDR3 protein. The top ten clones hold under 15% of a sample with tens of thousands of distinct CDR3 sequences, about 13% of them seen once. What was sequenced was PBMCs. All receptors derive from an older woman with HTLV-1-associated myelopathy (HAM/TSP).

In this sample, this clonotype turned up a few times. The chain recombines TRBV5-1 with TRBJ2-7; 9 bases align to TRBD2. This CDR3 comprises 14 residues. The V and J ends lost 2 bases and 6 bases, in that order; junction bases with no gene match: 6. Germline CDR1 SGHRS, CDR2 YFSETQ. CDR3: CASSFGVAGAEQYF. CDR3 sequence (DNA): TGCGCCAGCAGCTTCGGAGTAGCGGGGGCCGAGCAGTACTTC.

This clonotype was observed many times. This sequence joins TRBV12-3 or TRBV12-4 and TRBJ2-7; possible D gene TRBD2, 5 bases. The CDR3 extends over 13 amino acids. V was trimmed by 7 bases and J by 3 bases, leaving 13 bases between them. This CDR3 reads CASIPAGRYEQYF. CDR3 coding DNA: TGTGCCAGCATCCCCGCGGGCCGCTACGAGCAGTACTTC.

In this sample, this clonotype turned up many times. The chain joins TRBV20-1 to TRBJ2-2; 9 nucleotides match TRBD1. The germline gives CDR1 DFQATT, CDR2 SNEGSKA (reference sequence). V trimming: 2 bases; J trimming: 5 bases; junction bases outside the gene matches: 6. The CDR3 totals 15 residues. CDR3 nucleotide sequence: TGCAGTGCTAGATCCCCGGACAGGGGAACCGGGGAGCTGTTTTTT. This gives the protein CSARSPDRGTGELFF.

CDR3: CASSKTRGGTEAFF. Written as DNA, the CDR3 is TGTGCCAGCAGTAAAACGCGGGGAGGGACTGAAGCTTTCTTT. This chain connects TRBV6-6 to TRBJ1-1; D is unresolved. There are 14 residues in the CDR3. Trimming took 5 bases from V and 5 from J, leaving 15 bases between them. Germline V lookup: CDR1 MNHNY, CDR2 SVGAGI (reference sequence).

About this clonotype: It is unclear where the CDR3 begins or ends on the DNA, so no DNA is shown, and the CDR3 is as TCRdb lists it. This chain uses TRBV7-9 with TRBJ2-3; TRBD2, the table's D call, lacks a check against the DNA. The CDR3 length is 20 residues, termini included. Germline V gene data show CDR1 as SEHNR and CDR2 as FQNEAQ (reference sequence). The CDR3: CASSFYICSARVPGTHTQYF.

This clonotype is medium-sized. This rearrangement joins TRBV5-1 to TRBJ2-7, with TRBD2 matching 7 bases. The CDR3 contains 16 residues. Germline loops: CDR1 SGHRS, CDR2 YFSETQ. Trimming removed 4 bases from V and 0 bases from J; junction bases left unmatched: 10. CDR3 residues: CASSLGGASGSYEQYF. The CDR3 DNA sequence: TGCGCCAGCAGCCTCGGCGGGGCTAGCGGCTCCTACGAGCAGTACTTC.

Ten or more counts support this clonotype. V is TRBV5-1 and J is TRBJ2-1, with 12 positions matching TRBD1. This CDR3 is 16 amino acids long. Germline assignment: CDR1 SGHRS and CDR2 YFSETQ. V lost 2 bases to trimming and J lost 6 bases; unmatched junction nucleotides: 6. The CDR3 DNA follows: TGCGCCAGCAGCTTATCGGGACAGGGGGCCCTCAATGAGCAGTTCTTC. Its protein product is CASSLSGQGALNEQFF.

Many counts were recorded for this clonotype. The chain couples TRBV20-1 to TRBJ2-1; unclear D gene. The CDR3 has 11 amino acids. Germline V CDR1 and CDR2: DFQATT, SNEGSKA (reference sequence). Trimming pared 7 bases from V and 5 bases from J, leaving 9 bases between. The CDR3 here is CSVRGNNEQFF. The DNA for the CDR3 is TGCAGTGTAAGAGGAAACAATGAGCAGTTCTTC.

This clonotype came up many times. The genes are TRBV9 and TRBJ1-5; D possibly corresponds to TRBD1 (6 bases). There are 16 residues in the CDR3. In germline, CDR1 is SGDLS, CDR2 YYNGEE. V was shortened by 4 bases and J by 0 bases, with 14 bases between the two germline ends. Here the CDR3 reads CASSQGGGYSNQPQHF. The CDR3 DNA follows: TGTGCCAGCAGCCAAGGGGGGGGGTATAGCAATCAGCCCCAGCATTTT.